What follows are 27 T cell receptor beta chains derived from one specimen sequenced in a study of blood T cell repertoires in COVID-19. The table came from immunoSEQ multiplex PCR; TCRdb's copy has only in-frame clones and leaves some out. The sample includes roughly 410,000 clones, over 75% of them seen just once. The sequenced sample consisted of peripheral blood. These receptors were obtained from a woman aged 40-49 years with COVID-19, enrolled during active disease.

The CDR3 here is CASSFTGGVGTGELFF. The CDR3 DNA is TGTGCCAGCAGCTTTACAGGGGGCGTCGGCACCGGGGAGCTGTTTTTT. This sequence joins TRBV7-9 and TRBJ2-2; TRBD1 aligns across 9 bases. With V trimmed by 3 bases and J by 4 bases, 6 bases remained unmatched. CDR3 length equals 16 residues. Germline V gene data show CDR1 as SEHNR and CDR2 as FQNEAQ (reference sequence).

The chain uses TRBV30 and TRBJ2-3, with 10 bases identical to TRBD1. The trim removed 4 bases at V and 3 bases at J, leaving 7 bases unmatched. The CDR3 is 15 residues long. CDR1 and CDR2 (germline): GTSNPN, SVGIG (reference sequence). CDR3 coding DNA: TGTGCCTGGACCACCGGGACAGGGGTTACAGATACGCAGTATTTT. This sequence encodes CAWTTGTGVTDTQYF.

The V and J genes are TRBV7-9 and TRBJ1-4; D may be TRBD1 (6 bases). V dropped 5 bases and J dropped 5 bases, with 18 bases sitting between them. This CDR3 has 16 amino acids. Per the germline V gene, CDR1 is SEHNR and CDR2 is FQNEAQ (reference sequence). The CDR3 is CASSPRRGTANEKLFF. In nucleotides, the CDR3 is TGTGCCAGCAGCCCCCGAAGGGGGACGGCGAATGAAAAACTGTTTTTT.

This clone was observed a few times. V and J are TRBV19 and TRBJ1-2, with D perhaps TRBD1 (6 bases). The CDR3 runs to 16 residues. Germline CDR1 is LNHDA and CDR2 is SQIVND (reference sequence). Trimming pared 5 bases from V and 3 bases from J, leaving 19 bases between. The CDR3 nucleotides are TGTGCCAGTAGTGTCTTCAGGCAGGGGTTTGACTATGGCTACACCTTC. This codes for CASSVFRQGFDYGYTF.

The CDR3 DNA is TGTGCCAGCATCACGTACCCGGGACAGGGGGAACTAATGAACACTGAAGCTTTCTTT. Protein product: CASITYPGQGELMNTEAFF. The chain has TRBV28 and TRBJ1-1, with 11 bases lining up with TRBD1. The CDR3 length is 19 residues. The V segment lost 7 bases and the J segment 0 bases; nucleotides outside the gene matches: 16. The germline CDR1 and CDR2 sequences are MDHEN and SYDVKM.

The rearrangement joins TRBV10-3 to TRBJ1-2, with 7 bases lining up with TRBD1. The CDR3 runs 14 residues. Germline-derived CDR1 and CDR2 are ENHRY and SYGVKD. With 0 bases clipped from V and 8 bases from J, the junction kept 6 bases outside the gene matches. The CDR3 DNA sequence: TGTGCCATCAGTGAGTCGGAGACAGGGAGAGGCTACACCTTC. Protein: CAISESETGRGYTF.

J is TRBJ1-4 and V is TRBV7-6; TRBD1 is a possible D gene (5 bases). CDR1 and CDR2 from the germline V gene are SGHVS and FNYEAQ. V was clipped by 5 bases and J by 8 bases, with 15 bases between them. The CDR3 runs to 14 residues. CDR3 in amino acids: CASSPLTVPEKLFF. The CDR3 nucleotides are TGTGCCAGCAGCCCCCTGACAGTGCCCGAAAAACTGTTTTTT.

The CDR3: CASSFNRREFDNEQFF. The CDR3 DNA sequence: TGTGCCAGCAGTTTTAATCGGCGGGAGTTCGACAATGAGCAGTTCTTC. The chain is built from TRBV28 and TRBJ2-1; 7 bases match TRBD2. V lost 3 bases, J lost 5 bases, and 10 bases stayed unmatched. CDR3 size: 16 residues. Germline V gives CDR1 MDHEN, CDR2 SYDVKM.

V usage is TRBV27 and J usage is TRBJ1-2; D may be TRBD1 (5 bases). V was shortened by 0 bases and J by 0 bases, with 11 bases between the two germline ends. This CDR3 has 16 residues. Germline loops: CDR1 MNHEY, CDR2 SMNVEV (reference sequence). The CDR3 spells CASSLSGGITNYGYTF. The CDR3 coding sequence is TGTGCCAGCAGTTTATCGGGGGGGATTACTAACTATGGCTACACCTTC.

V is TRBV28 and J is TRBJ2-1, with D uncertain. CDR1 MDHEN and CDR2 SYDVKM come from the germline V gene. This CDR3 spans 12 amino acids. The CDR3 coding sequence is TGTGCTTCAGGAAGCTCCTACAATGAGCAGTTCTTC. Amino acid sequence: CASGSSYNEQFF.

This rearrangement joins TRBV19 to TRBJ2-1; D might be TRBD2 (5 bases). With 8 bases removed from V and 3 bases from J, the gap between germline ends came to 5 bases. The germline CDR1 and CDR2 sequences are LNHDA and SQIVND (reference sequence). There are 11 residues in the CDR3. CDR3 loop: CASGLYNEQFF. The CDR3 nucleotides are TGTGCCAGTGGACTCTACAATGAGCAGTTCTTC.

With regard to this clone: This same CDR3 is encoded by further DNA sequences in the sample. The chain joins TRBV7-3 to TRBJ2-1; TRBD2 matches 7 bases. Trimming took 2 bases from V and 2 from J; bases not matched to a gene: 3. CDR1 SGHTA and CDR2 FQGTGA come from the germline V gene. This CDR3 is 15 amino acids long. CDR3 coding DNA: TGTGCCAGCAGCTTAGGACTAGTCACCTACAATGAGCAGTTCTTC. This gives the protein CASSLGLVTYNEQFF.

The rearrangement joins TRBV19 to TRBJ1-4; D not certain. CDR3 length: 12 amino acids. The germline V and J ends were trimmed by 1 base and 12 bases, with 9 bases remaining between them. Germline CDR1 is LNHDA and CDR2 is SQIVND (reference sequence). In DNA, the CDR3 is TGTGCCAGTAGTATAGGTGAGAGGGAACTGTTTTTT. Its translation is CASSIGERELFF.

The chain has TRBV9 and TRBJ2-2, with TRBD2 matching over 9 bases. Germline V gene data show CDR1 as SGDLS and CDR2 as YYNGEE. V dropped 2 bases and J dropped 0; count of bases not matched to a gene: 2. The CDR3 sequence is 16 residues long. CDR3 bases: TGTGCCAGCAGCGTTAGCGGGGGCTCGAACACCGGGGAGCTGTTTTTT. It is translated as CASSVSGGSNTGELFF.

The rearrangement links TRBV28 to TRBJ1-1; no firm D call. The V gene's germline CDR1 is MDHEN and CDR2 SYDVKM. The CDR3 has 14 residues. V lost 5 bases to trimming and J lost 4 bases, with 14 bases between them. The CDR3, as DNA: TGTGCCAGCAGTCCCTCGATGGGCGCCACTGAAGCTTTCTTT. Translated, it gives CASSPSMGATEAFF.

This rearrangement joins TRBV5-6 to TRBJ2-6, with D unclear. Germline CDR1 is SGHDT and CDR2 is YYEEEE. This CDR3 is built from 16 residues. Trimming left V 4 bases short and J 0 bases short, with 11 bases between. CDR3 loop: CASSPEGASGANVLTF. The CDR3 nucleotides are TGTGCCAGCAGCCCCGAAGGAGCCTCTGGGGCCAACGTCCTGACTTTC.

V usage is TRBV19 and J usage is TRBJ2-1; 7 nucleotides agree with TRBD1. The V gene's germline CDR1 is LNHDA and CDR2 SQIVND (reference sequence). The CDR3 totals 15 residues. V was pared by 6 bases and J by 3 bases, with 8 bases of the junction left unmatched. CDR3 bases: TGTGCCAGTAGCCTGACCCGGGACAGCTACAATGAGCAGTTCTTC. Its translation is CASSLTRDSYNEQFF.

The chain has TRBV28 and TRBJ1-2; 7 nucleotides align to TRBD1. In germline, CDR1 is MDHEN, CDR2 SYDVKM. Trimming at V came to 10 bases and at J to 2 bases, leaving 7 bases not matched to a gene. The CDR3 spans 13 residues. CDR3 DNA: TGTGCCACCACTTCCAGGGGGAACTATGGCTACACCTTC. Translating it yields CATTSRGNYGYTF.

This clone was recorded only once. Here the CDR3 reads CASSFNGDTQYF. DNA of the CDR3: TGTGCCAGCAGTTTCAATGGCGATACGCAGTATTTT. The V call is TRBV27, the J call TRBJ2-3; D is unclear. The CDR3 sequence is 12 residues long. The V end lost 3 bases, the J end lost 6 bases, and 7 bases lay between the germline ends. In germline, CDR1 is MNHEY, CDR2 SMNVEV (reference sequence).

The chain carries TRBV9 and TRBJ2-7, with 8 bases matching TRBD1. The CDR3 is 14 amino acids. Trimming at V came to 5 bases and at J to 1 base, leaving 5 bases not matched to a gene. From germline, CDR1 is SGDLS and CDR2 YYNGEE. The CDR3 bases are TGTGCCAGCAGTTATAGACAGGGGTCCTACGAGCAGTACTTC. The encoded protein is CASSYRQGSYEQYF.

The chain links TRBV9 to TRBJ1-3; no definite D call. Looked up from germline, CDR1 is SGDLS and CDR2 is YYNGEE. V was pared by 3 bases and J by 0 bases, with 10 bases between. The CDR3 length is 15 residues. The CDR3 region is CASSAQGSSGNTIYF. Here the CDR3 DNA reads TGTGCCAGCAGCGCCCAAGGGAGCTCTGGAAACACCATATATTTT.

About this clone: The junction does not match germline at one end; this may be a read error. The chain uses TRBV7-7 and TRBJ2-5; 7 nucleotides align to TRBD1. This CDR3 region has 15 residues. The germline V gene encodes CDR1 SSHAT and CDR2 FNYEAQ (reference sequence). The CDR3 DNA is TGTGCTAGCAGCTTAGGGGGCAGGGGGCAAGAGACCCAGTACTTC. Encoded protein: CASSLGGRGQETQYF.

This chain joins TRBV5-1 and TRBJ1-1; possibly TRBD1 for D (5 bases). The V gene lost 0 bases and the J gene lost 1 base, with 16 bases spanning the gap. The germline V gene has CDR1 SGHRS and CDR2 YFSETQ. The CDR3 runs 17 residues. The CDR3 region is CASSLGPLLGGNTEAFF. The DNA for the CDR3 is TGCGCCAGCAGCTTGGGACCGCTATTGGGGGGGAACACTGAAGCTTTCTTT.

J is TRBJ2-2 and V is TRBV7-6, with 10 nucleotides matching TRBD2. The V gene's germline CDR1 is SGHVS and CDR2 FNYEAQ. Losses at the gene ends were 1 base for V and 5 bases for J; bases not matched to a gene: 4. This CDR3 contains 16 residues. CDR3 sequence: CASSLGASGGTGELFF. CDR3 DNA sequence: TGTGCCAGCAGCTTAGGAGCTAGCGGGGGTACCGGGGAGCTGTTTTTT.

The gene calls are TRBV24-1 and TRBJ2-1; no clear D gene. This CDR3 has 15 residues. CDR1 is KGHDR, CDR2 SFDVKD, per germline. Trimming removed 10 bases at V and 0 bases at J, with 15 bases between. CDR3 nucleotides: TGTGCCACAAGCCATAACTCCATCTCCTACAATGAGCAGTTCTTC. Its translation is CATSHNSISYNEQFF.

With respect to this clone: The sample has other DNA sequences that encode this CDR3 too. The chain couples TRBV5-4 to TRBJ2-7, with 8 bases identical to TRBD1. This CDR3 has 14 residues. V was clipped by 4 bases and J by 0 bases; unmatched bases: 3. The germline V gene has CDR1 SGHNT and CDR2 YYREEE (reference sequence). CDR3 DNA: TGTGCCAGCAGCCCAGACAGGGGCTCCTACGAGCAGTACTTC. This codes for CASSPDRGSYEQYF.

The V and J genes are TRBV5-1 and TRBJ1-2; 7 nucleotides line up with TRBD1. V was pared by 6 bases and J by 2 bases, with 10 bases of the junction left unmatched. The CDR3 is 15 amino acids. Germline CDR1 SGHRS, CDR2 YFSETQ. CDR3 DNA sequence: TGCGCCAGCACCCCGGCGGGGACAGAGAACTATGGCTACACCTTC. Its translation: CASTPAGTENYGYTF.